The clone carrying this T cell receptor (beta chain) appeared many times. What it binds is not known. The record originates from a study of breast tumors, draining lymph nodes, adjacent tissues. Findings and limits, study-wide: Tumor and nontumor repertoires were significantly more similar in luminal-like than in basal-like breast cancer. Tumors had less TCR diversity than lymph nodes, more than nontumor tissue. Tumor T cell lymph node origin was a supported hypothesis, not proven.

Samples came from axillary lymph nodes draining the breast cancer. The V end was cut by 0 bases, the J end by 2 bases, with 12 bases between. Germline CDR1 reads SGDLS; CDR2 reads YYNGEE. The CDR3 spans 15 residues. TCRdb used MiXCR to reprocess the multiplex PCR reads, holding one entry per CDR3 protein. The repertoire consists of roughly 130,000 distinct CDR3 sequences, with just under 20% occurring once and the leading ten covering less than 4%. The genes are TRBV9 and TRBJ2-7; D perhaps matches TRBD2 (6 bases). The sample comprised axillary lymph node tissue. The sequence derives from a female donor with breast cancer. Some clones in this sample may be carry-over from other donors' samples. The CDR3 DNA reads TGTGCCAGCAGCGTAGGATTGGGGGAGGCCTACGAGCAGTACTTC. Translating gives CASSVGLGEAYEQYF.